A single sample is the source of the 20 T cell receptor beta chains below, sequenced in a study of T cell responses to AZD1222 COVID-19 vaccine. Produced via immunoSEQ multiplex PCR; TCRdb's table is partial and in-frame only. The data show tens of thousands of clones, about 88% seen once. The sequencing here drew on peripheral blood, taken 28 days after the second AZD1222 dose. The origin of the receptors is an adult who received the AZD1222 COVID-19 vaccine.

The rearrangement links TRBV6-2 or TRBV6-3 to TRBJ2-7, with TRBD1 as a possible D gene (6 bases). This CDR3 contains 14 residues. Trimming left V 6 bases short and J 3 bases short, with 15 bases between. Germline V gene data show CDR1 as MNHEY and CDR2 as SVGEGT. Here the CDR3 DNA reads TGTGCCAGCAGCAGGGGAGCGGAACACTACGAGCAGTACTTC. This codes for CASSRGAEHYEQYF.

This chain uses TRBV3-1 (or the pseudogene TRBV3-2) with TRBJ1-5, with TRBD1 matching over 11 bases. This CDR3 is built from 15 residues. With 4 bases clipped from V and 8 bases from J, the junction kept 7 bases outside the gene matches. Germline V gene lookup returns CDR1 LGHDT and CDR2 YNNKEL (reference sequence). The CDR3 region has the DNA TGTGCCAGCAGCCCGCGGACAGGGGGCTTGAAGCCCCAGCATTTT. Protein: CASSPRTGGLKPQHF.

This clone was counted a single time. The chain has TRBV7-2 and TRBJ2-7, with TRBD1 matching over 9 bases. The CDR3 loop spans 15 amino acids. With V trimmed by 4 bases and J by 5 bases, 9 bases remained unmatched. Germline assignment: CDR1 SGHTA and CDR2 FQGNSA. CDR3 sequence: CASSSGDRAGNEQYF. DNA of the CDR3: TGTGCCAGCAGCTCCGGGGACAGGGCGGGGAACGAGCAGTACTTC. The full variable domain, rest sourced from reference TRBV7-2 and TRBJ2-7, is GAGVSQSPSNKVTEKGKDVELRCDPISGHTALYWYRQSLGQGLEFLIYFQGNSAPDKSGLPSDRFSAERTGGSVSTLTIQRTQQEDSAVYLCASSSGDRAGNEQYFGPGTRLTVT.

This chain links TRBV11-2 with TRBJ1-3; 7 nucleotides align to TRBD1. The V gene end was trimmed by 6 bases and the J gene end by 1 base; junction bases not matched to a gene: 9. Germline assignment: CDR1 SGHAT and CDR2 FQNNGV. This CDR3 has 16 amino acids. The CDR3 here is CASSKRQGRSGNTIYF. The CDR3 nucleotides read TGTGCCAGCAGTAAACGACAGGGACGTTCTGGAAACACCATATATTTT. Complete variable domain (other parts from reference TRBV11-2 and TRBJ1-3): EAGVAQSPRYKIIEKRQSVAFWCNPISGHATLYWYQQILGQGPKLLIQFQNNGVVDDSQLPKDRFSAERLKGVDSTLKIQPAKLEDSAVYLCASSKRQGRSGNTIYFGEGSWLTVV.

The V gene is TRBV18, the J gene TRBJ1-1, with D uncertain. Germline-derived CDR1 and CDR2 are KGHSH and LQKENI. V gave up 3 bases and J gave up 7 bases, with 12 bases separating them. CDR3 length: 13 amino acids. DNA for the CDR3: TGTGCCAGCTCACCCTACAGCGAACATGAAGCTTTCTTT. Its protein is CASSPYSEHEAFF.

This clone was detected a few times. This chain links TRBV7-2 with TRBJ1-5; D uncertain. V was pared by 8 bases and J by 4 bases, with 12 bases between. CDR3 length: 13 residues. CDR1 is SGHTA and CDR2 is FQGNSA in the germline V gene. The CDR3 sequence: CASAPAPNQPQHF. In DNA form, the CDR3 reads TGTGCCAGCGCTCCAGCTCCTAATCAGCCCCAGCATTTT.

This CDR3 reads CASSEGPGTQYF. The DNA for the CDR3 is TGTGCCAGTAGTGAGGGGCCGGGGACCCAGTACTTC. The chain uses TRBV19 and TRBJ2-5, with D perhaps matching TRBD1 or TRBD2 (5 bases each). Germline CDR1 is LNHDA and CDR2 is SQIVND (reference sequence). The V end lost 5 bases, the J end lost 7 bases, and 11 bases lay between the germline ends. The CDR3 runs to 12 residues.

The rearrangement links TRBV13 to TRBJ2-7; 8 bases match TRBD2. Germline CDR1 reads PRHDT; CDR2 reads FYEKMQ (reference sequence). J gave up 4 bases and V 7 bases, and 12 bases lay outside the gene matches. The CDR3 consists of 15 residues. CDR3 in DNA: TGTGCCAGCACTGTTAGAACCGGGGGGGCGTACGAGCAGTACTTC. Protein sequence: CASTVRTGGAYEQYF.

This clone came up once. V usage is TRBV5-5 and J usage is TRBJ2-2; TRBD1 or TRBD2 may be the D gene (5 bases each). Trimming pared 4 bases from V and 2 bases from J, leaving 9 bases between. The CDR3 extends over 14 amino acids. CDR1 is SGHKS and CDR2 is YYEKEE in the germline V gene (reference sequence). The DNA of the CDR3 is TGTGCCAGCAGCACGGGACGAAACACCGGGGAGCTGTTTTTT. Its protein product is CASSTGRNTGELFF.

The DNA for the CDR3 is TGTGCCAGCGGGCGTGGCGGGAGTGTTGATGAGCAGTTCTTC. It codes for CASGRGGSVDEQFF. The chain links TRBV6-6 to TRBJ2-1; TRBD2 matches at 7 bases. J gave up 8 bases and V 8 bases, and 12 bases lay outside the gene matches. Germline lookup yields CDR1 MNHNY and CDR2 SVGAGI (reference sequence). The CDR3 loop spans 14 amino acids.

This rearrangement joins TRBV7-2 to TRBJ2-3; 8 bases are shared with TRBD2. The CDR3 runs to 14 residues. CDR1 and CDR2 from the germline V gene are SGHTA and FQGNSA. The V gene end was trimmed by 5 bases and the J gene end by 5 bases; junction bases not matched to a gene: 6. CDR3 sequence: CASSQKREIDTQYF. For the CDR3, the DNA is TGTGCCAGCAGCCAGAAGCGGGAGATAGATACGCAGTATTTT. The whole variable domain, remainder taken from reference TRBV7-2 and TRBJ2-3, is GAGVSQSPSNKVTEKGKDVELRCDPISGHTALYWYRQSLGQGLEFLIYFQGNSAPDKSGLPSDRFSAERTGGSVSTLTIQRTQQEDSAVYLCASSQKREIDTQYFGPGTRLTVL.

This clone has a handful of counts. V and J are TRBV28 and TRBJ1-1; 7 bases line up with TRBD1. V lost 3 bases to trimming and J lost 0 bases; unmatched junction nucleotides: 7. Germline V gene lookup returns CDR1 MDHEN and CDR2 SYDVKM. The CDR3 runs 16 residues. The CDR3 DNA is TGTGCCAGCAGTTTGGGGAGCACAGGGGTGAACACTGAAGCTTTCTTT. As protein: CASSLGSTGVNTEAFF.

The chain carries TRBV6-2 or TRBV6-3 and TRBJ1-5; no definite D call. The CDR3 has 15 amino acids. Looked up from germline, CDR1 is MNHEY and CDR2 is SVGEGT. V was trimmed by 1 base and J by 3 bases, leaving 10 bases between them. This chain's CDR3 is CASSYYAGLNQPQHF. CDR3 in DNA: TGTGCCAGCAGTTACTATGCAGGTCTCAATCAGCCCCAGCATTTT.

The genes are TRBV18 and TRBJ2-1; 8 bases are a match to TRBD1. CDR1 and CDR2 (germline): KGHSH, LQKENI. Trimming cost V 3 bases and J 3 bases; bases outside gene matches: 4. The CDR3 consists of 15 residues. CDR3 DNA: TGTGCCAGCTCACCTTCAGGGGGCCTCTACAATGAGCAGTTCTTC. As protein: CASSPSGGLYNEQFF. Combining the CDR3 with reference TRBV18 and TRBJ2-1 gives the whole variable domain NAGVMQNPRHLVRRRGQEARLRCSPMKGHSHVYWYRQLPEEGLKFMVYLQKENIIDESGMPKERFSAEFPKEGPSILRIQQVVRGDSAAYFCASSPSGGLYNEQFFGPGTRLTVL.

The genes are TRBV3-1 (or the pseudogene TRBV3-2) and TRBJ2-3; D remains ambiguous. CDR1 is LGHDT and CDR2 is YNNKEL in the germline V gene (reference sequence). This CDR3 spans 14 amino acids. Deletions cut 4 bases from V and 4 bases from J, with 12 bases between. CDR3 amino acids: CASSLSREADTQYF. CDR3 in DNA: TGTGCCAGCAGCCTAAGTCGAGAGGCAGATACGCAGTATTTT.

Note on this clone: A junction end diverges from the germline sequence, so it may reflect a read error. The chain recombines TRBV28 with TRBJ1-1; 8 nucleotides match TRBD1. Germline V gene sequence: CDR1 MDHEN, CDR2 SYDVKM. This CDR3 contains 13 residues. DNA of the CDR3: TGTGCCAGCAGCCCCGGGACAGGAGGCTTTCTGGGCTTT. Residues: CASSPGTGGFLGF.

Only a few counts were recorded for this clone. This rearrangement joins TRBV6-2 or TRBV6-3 to TRBJ1-2; TRBD1 matches 7 bases. This CDR3 region has 12 residues. V gave up 5 bases and J gave up 8 bases; unmatched junction bases: 5. In germline, CDR1 is MNHEY, CDR2 SVGEGT. CDR3 DNA: TGTGCCAGCAGTAACCAGGGGGAAGGCTACACCTTC. Amino acids: CASSNQGEGYTF.

V is TRBV7-2 and J is TRBJ2-5; TRBD1 agrees at 11 bases. CDR1 is SGHTA and CDR2 is FQGNSA in the germline V gene. The CDR3 extends over 18 amino acids. The V and J ends lost 0 bases and 4 bases, in that order; junction bases with no gene match: 10. The CDR3 region is CASSLARGQGAARETQYF. DNA of the CDR3: TGTGCCAGCAGCTTAGCGAGAGGACAGGGGGCAGCGCGAGAGACCCAGTACTTC.

This chain connects TRBV27 to TRBJ2-1; TRBD2 matches at 10 bases. Unmatched junction bases numbered 14, after V lost 9 bases and J lost 3 bases. The CDR3 covers 17 residues. CDR1 and CDR2 from the germline V gene are MNHEY and SMNVEV (reference sequence). The CDR3 bases are TGTGCCAGTGGGACTAGCGCCTCCCATTGGGTCTACAATGAGCAGTTCTTC. Translated: CASGTSASHWVYNEQFF.

The V gene is TRBV6-2 or TRBV6-3, the J gene TRBJ2-7; a weak D match, TRBD1 (6 bases). V lost 4 bases and J lost 2, with 18 bases in between. Per the germline V gene, CDR1 is MNHEY and CDR2 is SVGEGT. The CDR3 loop spans 16 amino acids. The chain's CDR3 is CASSFLGQPFPYEQYF. The CDR3 DNA follows: TGTGCCAGCAGTTTTCTAGGACAGCCCTTTCCCTACGAGCAGTACTTC.